The rows below give T cell receptor beta chains drawn from one sample of a study of radiation and T cells in renal cell carcinoma. Produced via immunoSEQ multiplex PCR; TCRdb's table is partial and in-frame only. The sample has 110,000 to 150,000 clones; 75% to 90% are singletons. This specimen was blood, taken from a patient whose treatment included radiotherapy and nephrectomy. The receptors stem from a woman aged 50 to 60 with renal cell carcinoma. The CDR3 runs from the conserved cysteine through the conserved F or W. D genes are given only for firm matches. Clone size is not always given. Where it is, it says once, few, many or a class for expanded clones.

clone size: NA
J gene: TRBJ1-5
V gene: TRBV2
D gene: TRBD1
CDR3 DNA: TGTGCCAGCAGTGGGGACAGGGGGCGGAATCAGCCCCAGCATTTT
CDR3 protein: CASSGDRGRNQPQHF

clone size: NA
J gene: TRBJ2-2
V gene: TRBV19
D gene: NA
CDR3 DNA: TGTGCCAGTAGTATAGCCCCTGAAGAGGTCGGGGAGCTGTTTTTT
CDR3 protein: CASSIAPEEVGELFF

clone size: NA
J gene: TRBJ1-1
V gene: TRBV27
D gene: NA
CDR3 DNA: TGTGCCAGCAACAACAGAATTAACACTGAAGCTTTCTTT
CDR3 protein: CASNNRINTEAFF

clone size: NA
J gene: TRBJ1-2
V gene: TRBV1
D gene: NA
CDR3 DNA: TGCACCAGCAGCAACCTATTAGGGGTGCACTATGGCTACACCTTC
CDR3 protein: CTSSNLLGVHYGYTF

clone size: few
J gene: TRBJ1-1
V gene: TRBV27
D gene: NA
CDR3 DNA: TGTGCCAGCCACGGTTTCGTGAACACTGAAGCTTTCTTT
CDR3 protein: CASHGFVNTEAFF

clone size: few
J gene: TRBJ2-7
V gene: TRBV7-2
D gene: TRBD2
CDR3 DNA: TGTGCCACAGGACTAGCGGGAGGATTGTACGAGCAGTACTTC
CDR3 protein: CATGLAGGLYEQYF

clone size: NA
J gene: TRBJ2-3
V gene: TRBV9
D gene: TRBD2
CDR3 DNA: TGTGCCAGCAGTTCCGGGGCGGGAGCTCCAGATACGCAGTATTTT
CDR3 protein: CASSSGAGAPDTQYF

clone size: many
J gene: TRBJ2-1
V gene: TRBV5-4
D gene: NA
CDR3 DNA: TGTGCCAGCAGCGGGGGCGTTGGGAATGAGCAGTTCTTC
CDR3 protein: CASSGGVGNEQFF

clone size: NA
J gene: TRBJ1-1
V gene: TRBV6-1
D gene: NA
CDR3 DNA: TGTGCCAGCAGTGAAGTCACGAACACTGAAGCTTTCTTT
CDR3 protein: CASSEVTNTEAFF

clone size: NA
J gene: TRBJ2-1
V gene: TRBV19
D gene: NA
CDR3 DNA: TGTGCCAGTAGTATATGGCGGGATCGGAATGAGCAGTTCTTC
CDR3 protein: CASSIWRDRNEQFF

clone size: NA
J gene: TRBJ2-5
V gene: TRBV6-5
D gene: NA
CDR3 DNA: TGTGCCATTGGCGCGGGGTACCAAGAGACCCAGTACTTC
CDR3 protein: CAIGAGYQETQYF

clone size: NA
J gene: TRBJ2-7
V gene: TRBV9
D gene: NA
CDR3 DNA: TGTGCCAGCAGCGTAGAGCCAGGCCCCGTGGAGCAGTACTTC
CDR3 protein: CASSVEPGPVEQYF

clone size: NA
J gene: TRBJ1-1
V gene: TRBV28
D gene: NA
CDR3 DNA: TGTGCCAGCAGTGTCAGGGTTGTAAGTGCTGAAGCTTTCTTT
CDR3 protein: CASSVRVVSAEAFF

clone size: NA
J gene: TRBJ2-7
V gene: TRBV7-2
D gene: NA
CDR3 DNA: TGTGCCAGCAGCTTAGGATACGAATCATACGAGCAGTACTTC
CDR3 protein: CASSLGYESYEQYF

clone size: NA
J gene: TRBJ2-2
V gene: TRBV5-1
D gene: NA
CDR3 DNA: TGCGCCAGCAGTCGGGGGACTCCGGCCGGGGAGCTGTTTTTT
CDR3 protein: CASSRGTPAGELFF

clone size: NA
J gene: TRBJ2-1
V gene: TRBV2
D gene: TRBD2
CDR3 DNA: TGTGCCAGCAGTGAAGGAAGAGCGGGAGATGAGCAGTTCTTC
CDR3 protein: CASSEGRAGDEQFF

clone size: NA
J gene: TRBJ1-1
V gene: TRBV7-2
D gene: TRBD1
CDR3 DNA: TGTGCCAGCAGCTTTCGGGACAGAACTGAAGCTTTCTTT
CDR3 protein: CASSFRDRTEAFF

clone size: NA
J gene: TRBJ1-2
V gene: TRBV10-2
D gene: NA
CDR3 DNA: TGCGCCAGCAGTGAGTCGAACAAGGCAGGAGCTAACTATGGCTACACCTTC
CDR3 protein: CASSESNKAGANYGYTF

clone size: NA
J gene: TRBJ2-5
V gene: TRBV19
D gene: NA
CDR3 DNA: TGTGCCAGCCGGGGGCGGGTGGAAGAGACCCAGTACTTC
CDR3 protein: CASRGRVEETQYF

clone size: NA
J gene: TRBJ1-1
V gene: TRBV11-2
D gene: NA
CDR3 DNA: TGTGCCAGCAGTTGGAGGCGAGGGTGGACTGAAGCTTTCTTT
CDR3 protein: CASSWRRGWTEAFF

clone size: NA
J gene: TRBJ2-2
V gene: TRBV10-3
D gene: TRBD2
CDR3 DNA: TGTGCCATCAGTGCTAGCGGGAGTCTAATCACCGGGGAGCTGTTTTTT
CDR3 protein: CAISASGSLITGELFF

clone size: NA
J gene: TRBJ2-7
V gene: TRBV5-1
D gene: NA
CDR3 DNA: TGCGCCAGCAGCTCACAGTCAGGGGCCTACGAGCAGTACTTC
CDR3 protein: CASSSQSGAYEQYF

clone size: once
J gene: TRBJ2-7
V gene: TRBV9
D gene: TRBD2
CDR3 DNA: TGTGCCAGCAGCTCAGAGGTGGGACTAGCGGGGGAGCAGTACTTC
CDR3 protein: CASSSEVGLAGEQYF

clone size: few
J gene: TRBJ1-2
V gene: TRBV25-1
D gene: NA
CDR3 DNA: TGTGCCAGCAGCTCCGGGAGTAACTATGGCTACACCTTC
CDR3 protein: CASSSGSNYGYTF

clone size: NA
J gene: TRBJ1-2
V gene: TRBV9
D gene: TRBD1
CDR3 DNA: TGTGCCAGCAGCGTATCGACAGGGGCCCTGTCCGTCTATGGCTACACCTTC
CDR3 protein: CASSVSTGALSVYGYTF

clone size: NA
J gene: TRBJ2-3
V gene: TRBV29-1
D gene: TRBD2
CDR3 DNA: TGCAGCGTTGTCCATGCCGCTACTAGCGGGAGGGCCCGCACAGATACGCAGTATTTT
CDR3 protein: CSVVHAATSGRARTDTQYF

clone size: NA
J gene: TRBJ2-7
V gene: TRBV5-1
D gene: NA
CDR3 DNA: TGCGCCAGCAGCTTCGGGACACAGTACGAGCAGTACTTC
CDR3 protein: CASSFGTQYEQYF

clone size: NA
J gene: TRBJ1-2
V gene: TRBV5-6
D gene: NA
CDR3 DNA: TGTGCCAGCAGCGCCGGAGAGTATGGAGGCTACACCTTC
CDR3 protein: CASSAGEYGGYTF

clone size: NA
J gene: TRBJ1-2
V gene: TRBV7-2
D gene: NA
CDR3 DNA: TGTGCCAGCAGCTTAGGTCAGGGTGGCTATGGCTACACCTTC
CDR3 protein: CASSLGQGGYGYTF

clone size: once
J gene: TRBJ1-1
V gene: TRBV5-1
D gene: NA
CDR3 DNA: TGCGCCAGCAGCTTGGACCCGGGGGACACTGAAGCTTTCTTT
CDR3 protein: CASSLDPGDTEAFF

clone size: few
J gene: TRBJ2-2
V gene: TRBV4-3
D gene: NA
CDR3 DNA: TGCGCCAGCAGCCAAGTTGTGGCGGAGAACACCGGGGAGCTGTTTTTT
CDR3 protein: CASSQVVAENTGELFF

clone size: NA
J gene: TRBJ2-2
V gene: TRBV11-2
D gene: NA
CDR3 DNA: TGTGCCAGCGATCAATACACCGGGGAGCTGTTTTTT
CDR3 protein: CASDQYTGELFF